Below, 10 T cell receptor beta chains from the same sample are listed, as sequenced in a study of OX40 agonist ivuxolimab in advanced cancers. Repertoires were generated with immunoSEQ multiplex PCR, while TCRdb's copy carries only in-frame clones and drops some. The sample consists of tens of thousands of clones, just under 85% of them appearing once. Sequencing was performed on CD4+ or CD8+ T cells sorted from blood, taken in a trial of the OX40 agonist ivuxolimab. These receptors all come from an adult with an advanced solid tumor such as melanoma, head and neck, liver or kidney cancer.

The chain combines TRBV29-1 with TRBJ1-2; TRBD1 is a possible D gene (6 bases). CDR1 and CDR2 (germline): SQVTM, ANQGSEA. V was clipped by 1 base and J by 5 bases, with 17 bases between them. CDR3 length equals 15 residues. CDR3 sequence reads: CSVEGMRGVGYGYTF. The CDR3 DNA is TGCAGCGTTGAAGGCATGAGGGGGGTGGGGTATGGCTACACCTTC.

This chain uses TRBV9 with TRBJ2-1; D is tentatively TRBD1 or TRBD2 (5 bases each). This CDR3 spans 16 amino acids. The V gene's germline CDR1 is SGDLS and CDR2 YYNGEE. V was shortened by 0 bases and J by 5 bases, with 15 bases between the two germline ends. CDR3 protein: CASSVVVGDGNNEQFF. The CDR3 nucleotides are TGTGCCAGCAGCGTAGTAGTGGGGGACGGAAACAATGAGCAGTTCTTC.

The V gene is TRBV5-1, the J gene TRBJ2-5; D not resolved. Germline loops: CDR1 SGHRS, CDR2 YFSETQ. The ends were cut back, 4 bases at V and 2 bases at J, with 9 bases in the middle. This CDR3 is built from 13 residues. CDR3 in amino acids: CASSPRPQETQYF. Here the CDR3 DNA reads TGCGCCAGCAGCCCCAGACCACAAGAGACCCAGTACTTC.

The rearrangement links TRBV10-3 to TRBJ2-2; no reliable D call. Germline V CDR1 and CDR2: ENHRY, SYGVKD. V lost 6 bases, J lost 7 bases, and 12 bases lay in between. The CDR3 runs 13 residues. Here the CDR3 DNA reads TGTGCCATCAGAGACGCGGCGGTCGGGGAGCTGTTTTTT. This translates into CAIRDAAVGELFF.

The chain is built from TRBV27 and TRBJ2-1, with D perhaps TRBD1 or TRBD2 (6 bases each). V gave up 1 base and J gave up 0 bases, with 10 bases separating them. Germline CDR1 reads MNHEY; CDR2 reads SMNVEV (reference sequence). CDR3 size: 16 residues. CDR3 sequence: CASSLWGASSYNEQFF. CDR3 in DNA: TGTGCCAGCAGTTTATGGGGGGCTAGCTCCTACAATGAGCAGTTCTTC.

This clone has just a few counts. The chain recombines TRBV10-3 with TRBJ2-3; TRBD2 matches 10 bases. The CDR3 runs to 16 residues. V lost 0 bases and J lost 6; bases outside the gene matches: 6. Looked up from germline, CDR1 is ENHRY and CDR2 is SYGVKD. The CDR3 spells CAISESLAGAGDTQYF. The CDR3 nucleotides read TGTGCCATCAGTGAGTCCCTAGCGGGAGCGGGTGATACGCAGTATTTT.

V gene TRBV9 combines with J gene TRBJ1-4; no firm D call. Per germline, CDR1 SGDLS and CDR2 YYNGEE. Trimming shortened V by 2 bases and J by 4 bases, and 9 bases separated the two germline ends. This CDR3 has 14 residues. The CDR3 spells CASSVASYNEKLFF. The DNA of the CDR3 is TGTGCCAGCAGCGTCGCCAGTTATAATGAAAAACTGTTTTTT.

The chain joins TRBV11-1 to TRBJ1-1, with a weak D call TRBD1 (5 bases). Trimming took 1 base from V and 2 from J, leaving 23 bases between them. CDR3 length equals 19 residues. CDR1 SGHAT and CDR2 FQDESV come from the germline V gene (reference sequence). CDR3: CASSLEGRRRRQPNTEAFF. CDR3 nucleotide sequence: TGTGCCAGCAGCTTAGAAGGGAGGAGGCGGAGACAGCCTAACACTGAAGCTTTCTTT.

The chain carries TRBV7-2 and TRBJ2-3; 9 nucleotides match TRBD2. Looked up from germline, CDR1 is SGHTA and CDR2 is FQGNSA. V was clipped by 5 bases and J by 2 bases; unmatched bases: 2. This CDR3 comprises 14 residues. CDR3 amino acids: CASSPSGNTDTQYF. The CDR3 DNA sequence: TGTGCCAGCAGCCCTAGCGGGAACACAGATACGCAGTATTTT.

This clone was seen just once. The rearrangement links TRBV29-1 to TRBJ2-3, with D tentatively TRBD1 (5 bases). V was shortened by 4 bases and J by 1 base, with 12 bases between the two germline ends. The germline CDR1 and CDR2 sequences are SQVTM and ANQGSEA. CDR3 length: 14 residues. The CDR3 is CSVAFIGGTDTQYF. Here the CDR3 DNA reads TGCAGCGTTGCTTTCATAGGGGGCACAGATACGCAGTATTTT.